Each of the 2 T cell receptor beta chains below was sequenced from the same sample in a study of blood T cell repertoires in COVID-19. Sequencing was performed with immunoSEQ multiplex PCR; in TCRdb, only in-frame clones are kept and a portion is missing. This sample has over 250,000 clones, with 88% found just once. Sequenced: peripheral blood. Every receptor here comes from a woman under 40 with acute or convalescent COVID-19.

In this sample, this clone turned up once. V is TRBV5-6 and J is TRBJ2-3, with D perhaps matching TRBD1 (6 bases). Germline assignment: CDR1 SGHDT and CDR2 YYEEEE. This CDR3 is 12 amino acids long. Deletions cut 4 bases from V and 11 bases from J, with 14 bases between. The CDR3 DNA reads TGTGCCAGCAGCGTGGGACAAGTGTTGCAGTATTTT. This encodes CASSVGQVLQYF.

The chain joins TRBV18 to TRBJ1-1; D uncertain. Germline CDR1 is KGHSH and CDR2 is LQKENI. V lost 1 base and J lost 8, with 14 bases in between. The CDR3 covers 14 residues. CDR3 amino acids: CASSPRVRDREAFF. Here the CDR3 DNA reads TGTGCCAGCTCACCACGAGTCCGGGATCGCGAAGCTTTCTTT.